What follows describes a single TCR beta chain. This receptor's antigen is unknown. The sample holds no much larger clone one base away, and base qualities are not on file. These data come from a study of blood T cells in healthy people across ages (dated by TCRdb to between 2014 and 2017). The study in broad terms: In model experiments, roughly one uniquely barcoded TCR beta cDNA molecule per two T cells was captured by template switching. To track age-related changes in TCR beta repertoire diversity, the study relied on deep sequencing normalized with unique cDNA molecular identifiers. The donors were split into four age groups: young (average around 17 years), middle-aged (roughly 39), aged (approximately 59) and long-lived (more than 80). To avoid experimental bias, donors of different ages were spread randomly across the sequencing lanes. The study analyzed two additional independent replicas of 1 million unique cDNA reads from the same blood draw for two donors, one aged 18 to 29 and one aged 80 or older. Overall study outcomes, separate from this receptor: The CMV infection status of donors was not known, potentially confounding age-related changes in expanded clonotypes. Compared with the aged group, more naive CD4+ T cells, fewer expanded clones and increased TCR diversity were shown by the long-lived group, suggesting age selection. Observed TCR beta diversity per million T cells fell roughly linearly with age, and a significant reduction was already apparent by age roughly 40. Estimates of total diversity based on one million sequenced T cells were considered lower bounds and underestimates. The percentage of naive T cells measured by flow cytometry correlated strongly with observed TCR beta diversity. Bulk unsorted PBMC profiling prevented conclusive comparison of naive and antigen-experienced compartments.

Library construction relied on 5' RACE. The instrument given in TCRdb is Illumina HiSeq 2500. A second PCR of roughly 7 to 11 cycles was performed with a sample-barcoded 5' primer and a J-beta primer mix. A unique molecular identifier was introduced onto each TCR beta cDNA molecule by a template-switch 5' adaptor carrying 12 random nucleotides. Each sample yielded at least 3 million CDR3-containing paired-end reads. The Mint cDNA synthesis kit, primed by a TRBC-specific oligonucleotide, was used to synthesize first-strand cDNA from all RNA. Following uracil-DNA glycosylase treatment, all cDNA underwent a first 18-cycle PCR with the universal primers M1SS and BC2_uni_R. As for how the authors treated the data: Each sample was normalized by randomly selecting 1 million high-quality reads, each carrying a distinct molecular identifier. Instead of being binned into consensus sequences, reads with shared molecular identifiers were discarded. MiTCR, run with a Q25 quality threshold and the strictest error-elimination algorithm, handled CDR3 identification, clonotype clustering and error correction. Lower-bound total TCR beta diversity was estimated with a nonparametric unseen species model using Euler transformation. Using fastp trimming at Q25 and MiXCR clonotype assembly, TCRdb reanalyzed the public sequencing data and kept in-frame beta chains. When rows share a CDR3 protein, they turn into one entry using the most common DNA and genes. TCRdb, rather than the study authors, made the V and J calls. Across this sample there are 2 million or so distinct CDR3 sequences, with roughly 50% seen only once. Over 2% of the sample is taken by the ten largest.

Systemically healthy Caucasian individuals from Russia, approximately 39 in total and aged roughly 6 to 100 years, were included as donors. Each donor gave around 9.5 milliliters of peripheral blood, collected into EDTA-treated Vacutainer tubes. PBMCs were isolated by Ficoll-Paque density-gradient centrifugation, with at least 6 million obtained per sample. Trizol reagent was used to extract total RNA from PBMCs, with at least 6 micrograms per sample. For every donor, an aliquot of PBMCs went through flow cytometry to measure the percentages of naive CD45RAhigh/CD27high T cells. The junction carries 13 bases between V and J, which are trimmed by 2 bases and 3 bases respectively. The germline V gene provides CDR1 MNHEY and CDR2 SVGEGT. Its CDR3 holds 15 amino acids, cysteine through phenylalanine. Only the CDR3 region is kept as DNA, spanning 45 bases read in frame from base 1.

The receptor's source is a woman aged 40 to 50 in good health. Material for sequencing was blood. The chain uses TRBV6-2 or TRBV6-3 and TRBJ1-2; a tentative D call is TRBD1 (5 bases match). The DNA is as follows: TGTGCCAGCAGTTACGGGCTCCAAGGGGACTATGGCTACACCTTC. It specifies CASSYGLQGDYGYTF.